This T cell receptor (beta chain) comes out of a study of PD-1 blockade in classical Hodgkin lymphoma. Study conclusions and caveats: Before treatment, TCR diversity in newly diagnosed patients was reportedly lower than in healthy donors. Whereas CD4+ TCR diversity had risen significantly by C4D1, CD8+ TCR diversity had not. Although disease activity or prior therapy may be involved, causes of the repertoire differences remain undefined. Before treatment, complete responders showed about the same diversity as newly diagnosed patients.

All patients experienced relapse after autologous stem cell transplantation, and brentuximab vedotin exposure was variable. The CDR3 has 12 amino acids. Germline CDR1 reads SEHNR; CDR2 reads FQNEAQ (reference sequence). Trimming pared 5 bases from V and 5 bases from J, leaving 9 bases between. Sequenced by immunoSEQ multiplex PCR; TCRdb stores in-frame clones only, minus some. This sample has around 42,000 clones, with over 55% found just once. As regards this clone: Its antigen is unknown. This may be a read error, as it is one base from a much larger clone.

The TCR originated in a human donor with classical Hodgkin lymphoma. The sequences come from peripheral blood mononuclear cells (PBMCs), collected at baseline. This chain connects TRBV7-9 to TRBJ2-5; TRBD1 is a possible D gene (6 bases). CDR3 nucleotide sequence: TGTGCCAGCAGCCCTCAGGGGGAGACCCAGTACTTC. Protein: CASSPQGETQYF.